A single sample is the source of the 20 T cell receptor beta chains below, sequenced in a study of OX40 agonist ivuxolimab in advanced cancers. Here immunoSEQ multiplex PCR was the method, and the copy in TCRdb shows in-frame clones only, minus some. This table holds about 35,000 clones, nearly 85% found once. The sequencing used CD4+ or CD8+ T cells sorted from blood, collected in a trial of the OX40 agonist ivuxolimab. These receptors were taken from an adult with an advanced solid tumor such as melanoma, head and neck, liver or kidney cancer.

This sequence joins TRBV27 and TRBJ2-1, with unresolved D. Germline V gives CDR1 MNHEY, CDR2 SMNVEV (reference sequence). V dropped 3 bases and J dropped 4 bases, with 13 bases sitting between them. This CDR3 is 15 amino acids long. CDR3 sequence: CASSFQYNTYNEQFF. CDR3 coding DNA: TGTGCCAGCAGTTTTCAATACAACACTTACAATGAGCAGTTCTTC.

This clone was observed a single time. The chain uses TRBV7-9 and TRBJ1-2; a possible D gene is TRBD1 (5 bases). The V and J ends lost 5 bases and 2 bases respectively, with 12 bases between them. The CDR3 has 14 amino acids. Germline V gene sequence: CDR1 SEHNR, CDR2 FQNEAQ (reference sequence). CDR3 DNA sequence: TGTGCCAGCAGCCCTTCGGAGGGGAACTATGGCTACACCTTC. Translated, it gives CASSPSEGNYGYTF.

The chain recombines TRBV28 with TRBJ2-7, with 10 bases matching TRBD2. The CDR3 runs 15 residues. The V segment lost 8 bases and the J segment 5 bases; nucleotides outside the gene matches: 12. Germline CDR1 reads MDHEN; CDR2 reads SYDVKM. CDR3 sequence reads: CASSFRLAGVHEQYF. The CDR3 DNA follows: TGTGCCAGCTCTTTCAGGCTAGCGGGAGTGCACGAGCAGTACTTC. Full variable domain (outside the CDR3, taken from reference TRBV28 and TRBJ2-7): DVKVTQSSRYLVKRTGEKVFLECVQDMDHENMFWYRQDPGLGLRLIYFSYDVKMKEKGDIPEGYSVSREKKERFSLILESASTNQTSMYLCASSFRLAGVHEQYFGPGTRLTVT.

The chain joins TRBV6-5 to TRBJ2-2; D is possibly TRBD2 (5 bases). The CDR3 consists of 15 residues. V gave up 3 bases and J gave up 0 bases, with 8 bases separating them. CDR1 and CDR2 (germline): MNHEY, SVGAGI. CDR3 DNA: TGTGCCAGCAGTTATAGCGCGACGAACACCGGGGAGCTGTTTTTT. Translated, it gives CASSYSATNTGELFF.

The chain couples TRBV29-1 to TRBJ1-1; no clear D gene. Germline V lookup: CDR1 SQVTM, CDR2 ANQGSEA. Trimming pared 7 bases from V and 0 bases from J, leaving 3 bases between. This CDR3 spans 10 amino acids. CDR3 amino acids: CSGVNTEAFF. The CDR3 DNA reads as TGCAGCGGCGTGAACACTGAAGCTTTCTTT.

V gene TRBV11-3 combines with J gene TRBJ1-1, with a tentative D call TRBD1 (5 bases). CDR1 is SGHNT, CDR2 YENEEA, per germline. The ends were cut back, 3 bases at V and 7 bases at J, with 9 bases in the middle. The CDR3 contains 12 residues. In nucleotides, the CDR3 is TGTGCCAGCAGCTTGGTGGGGGGTGAAGCTTTCTTT. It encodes CASSLVGGEAFF. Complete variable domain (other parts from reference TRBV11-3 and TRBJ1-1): EAGVVQSPRYKIIEKKQPVAFWCNPISGHNTLYWYLQNLGQGPELLIRYENEEAVDDSQLPKDRFSAERLKGVDSTLKIQPAELGDSAVYLCASSLVGGEAFFGQGTRLTVV.

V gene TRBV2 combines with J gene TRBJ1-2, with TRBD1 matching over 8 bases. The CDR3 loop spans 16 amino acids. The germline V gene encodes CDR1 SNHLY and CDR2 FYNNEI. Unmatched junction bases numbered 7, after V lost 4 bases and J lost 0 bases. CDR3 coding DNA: TGTGCCAGCAGTGGGGGCGACAGGGGTTCTAACTATGGCTACACCTTC. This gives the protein CASSGGDRGSNYGYTF.

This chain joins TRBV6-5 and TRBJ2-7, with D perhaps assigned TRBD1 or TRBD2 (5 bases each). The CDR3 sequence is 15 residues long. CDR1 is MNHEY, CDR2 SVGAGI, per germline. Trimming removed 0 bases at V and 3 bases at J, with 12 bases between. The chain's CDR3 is CASSYSGERYYEQYF. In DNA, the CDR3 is TGTGCCAGCAGTTACTCAGGGGAGCGGTACTACGAGCAGTACTTC.

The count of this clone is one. CDR3 amino acids: CASSDSSGIGGYTF. The CDR3 DNA reads as TGTGCCAGCAGTGACTCGTCAGGGATTGGCGGCTACACCTTC. The rearrangement uses TRBV6-4 and TRBJ1-2, with D maybe TRBD1 (5 bases). This CDR3 is 14 amino acids long. V was shortened by 0 bases and J by 8 bases, with 13 bases between the two germline ends. Germline V lookup: CDR1 MRHNA, CDR2 SNTAGT.

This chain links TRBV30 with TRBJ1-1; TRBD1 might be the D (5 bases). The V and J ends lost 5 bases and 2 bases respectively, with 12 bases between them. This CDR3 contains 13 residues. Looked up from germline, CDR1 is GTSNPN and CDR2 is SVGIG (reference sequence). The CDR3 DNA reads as TGTGCCTGGGGCGAGGGGCGAAACACTGAAGCTTTCTTT. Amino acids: CAWGEGRNTEAFF.

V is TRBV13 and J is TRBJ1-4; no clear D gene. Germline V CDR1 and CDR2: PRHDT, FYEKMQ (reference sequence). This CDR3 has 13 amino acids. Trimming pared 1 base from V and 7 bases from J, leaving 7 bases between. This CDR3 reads CASSLVRFEKLFF. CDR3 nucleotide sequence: TGTGCCAGCAGCTTAGTCCGGTTTGAAAAACTGTTTTTT.

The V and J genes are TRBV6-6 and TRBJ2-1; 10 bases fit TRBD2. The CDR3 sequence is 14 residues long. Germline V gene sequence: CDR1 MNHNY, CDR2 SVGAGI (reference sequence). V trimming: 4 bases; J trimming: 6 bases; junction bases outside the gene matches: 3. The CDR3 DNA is TGTGCCAGCAGTTTAGCGGGGGGCCCCAATGAGCAGTTCTTC. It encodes CASSLAGGPNEQFF.

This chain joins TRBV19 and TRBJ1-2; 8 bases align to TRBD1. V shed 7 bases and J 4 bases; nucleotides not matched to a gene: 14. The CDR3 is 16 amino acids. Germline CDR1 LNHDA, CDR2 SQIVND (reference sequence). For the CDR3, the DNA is TGTGCCAGTACCCCACCTGACAGGGGCCTATTCTATGGCTACACCTTC. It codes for CASTPPDRGLFYGYTF. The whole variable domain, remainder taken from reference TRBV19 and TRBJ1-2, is DGGITQSPKYLFRKEGQNVTLSCEQNLNHDAMYWYRQDPGQGLRLIYYSQIVNDFQKGDIAEGYSVSREKKESFPLTVTSAQKNPTAFYLCASTPPDRGLFYGYTFGSGTRLTVV.

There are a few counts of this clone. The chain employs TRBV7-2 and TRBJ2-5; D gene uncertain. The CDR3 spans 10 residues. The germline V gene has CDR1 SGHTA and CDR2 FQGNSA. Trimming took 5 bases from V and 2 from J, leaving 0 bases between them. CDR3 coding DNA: TGTGCCAGCAGCCAAGAGACCCAGTACTTC. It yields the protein CASSQETQYF.

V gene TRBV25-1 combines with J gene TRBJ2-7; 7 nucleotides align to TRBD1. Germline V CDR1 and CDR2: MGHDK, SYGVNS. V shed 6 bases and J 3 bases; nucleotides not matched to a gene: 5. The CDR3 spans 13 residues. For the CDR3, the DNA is TGTGCCAGCAGAGGGGGACAGCACTACGAGCAGTACTTC. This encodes CASRGGQHYEQYF.

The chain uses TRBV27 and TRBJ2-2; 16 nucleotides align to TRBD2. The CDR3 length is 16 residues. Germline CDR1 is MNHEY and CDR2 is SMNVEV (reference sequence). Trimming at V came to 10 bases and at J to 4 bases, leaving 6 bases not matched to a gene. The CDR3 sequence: CAIGTSGRALTGELFF. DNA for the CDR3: TGTGCCATCGGGACTAGCGGGAGGGCTCTCACCGGGGAGCTGTTTTTT.

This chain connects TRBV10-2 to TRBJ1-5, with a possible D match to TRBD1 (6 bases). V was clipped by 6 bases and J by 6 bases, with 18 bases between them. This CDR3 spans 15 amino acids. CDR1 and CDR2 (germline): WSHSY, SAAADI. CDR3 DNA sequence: TGCGCCAGCAGCGGTTCAGGGGAAGTTTCTCAGCCCCAGCATTTT. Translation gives CASSGSGEVSQPQHF.

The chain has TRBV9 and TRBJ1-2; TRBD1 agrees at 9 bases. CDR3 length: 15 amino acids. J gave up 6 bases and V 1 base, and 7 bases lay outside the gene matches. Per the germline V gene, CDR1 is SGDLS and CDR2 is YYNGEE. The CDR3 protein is CASSVRRQGEDGYTF. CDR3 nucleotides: TGTGCCAGCAGCGTAAGGAGACAGGGGGAAGATGGCTACACCTTC. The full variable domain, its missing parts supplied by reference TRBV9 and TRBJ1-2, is DSGVTQTPKHLITATGQRVTLRCSPRSGDLSVYWYQQSLDQGLQFLIQYYNGEERAKGNILERFSAQQFPDLHSELNLSSLELGDSALYFCASSVRRQGEDGYTFGSGTRLTVV.

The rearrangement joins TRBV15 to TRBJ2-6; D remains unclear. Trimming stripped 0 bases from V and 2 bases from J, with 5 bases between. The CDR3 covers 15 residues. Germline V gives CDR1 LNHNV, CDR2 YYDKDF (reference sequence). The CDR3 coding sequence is TGTGCCACCAGCAGAGATGATGCTGGGGCCAACGTCCTGACTTTC. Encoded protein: CATSRDDAGANVLTF.

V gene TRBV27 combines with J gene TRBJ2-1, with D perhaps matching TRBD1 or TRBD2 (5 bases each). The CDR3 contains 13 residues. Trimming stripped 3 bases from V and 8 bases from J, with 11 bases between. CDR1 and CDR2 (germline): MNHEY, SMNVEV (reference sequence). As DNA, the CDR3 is TGTGCCAGCAGTTTGGGACCAAGGCATGAGCAGTTCTTC. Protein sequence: CASSLGPRHEQFF.